The 27 T cell receptor beta chains in this list originate from one sample, sequenced in a study of blood T cell repertoires in COVID-19. Sequencing was performed with immunoSEQ multiplex PCR; in TCRdb, only in-frame clones are kept and a portion is missing. The sample records 200,000 to 300,000 clones, 91% being singletons. The source material was peripheral blood. These receptor sequences come from a person aged 18 to 35 with COVID-19, enrolled during active disease.

The sample holds a few counts of this clone. V and J are TRBV27 and TRBJ2-7, with 7 positions matching TRBD1. With V trimmed by 5 bases and J by 0 bases, 7 bases remained unmatched. In germline, CDR1 is MNHEY, CDR2 SMNVEV (reference sequence). The CDR3 is 15 residues long. The DNA for the CDR3 is TGTGCCAGCAGTCTACGGGACAGCTTCTCCTACGAGCAGTACTTC. Its translation: CASSLRDSFSYEQYF.

The CDR3 coding sequence is TGTGCCAGCAGCTCCGGGACAGGGGCCTCCTACAATGAGCAGTTCTTC. This encodes CASSSGTGASYNEQFF. J is TRBJ2-1 and V is TRBV5-6; 10 bases are shared with TRBD1. The CDR3 contains 16 residues. The germline V gene encodes CDR1 SGHDT and CDR2 YYEEEE. J lost 0 bases, V lost 3 bases, and 3 bases had no gene match.

The chain recombines TRBV18 with TRBJ1-2; TRBD1 aligns across 8 bases. Germline V gives CDR1 KGHSH, CDR2 LQKENI. The junction had 11 bases not matched to a gene; V was cut back by 3 bases and J by 5 bases. This CDR3 contains 16 residues. The CDR3 sequence is CASSPSLPGQEYGYTF. CDR3 DNA sequence: TGTGCCAGCTCACCGTCCCTACCGGGACAGGAGTATGGCTACACCTTC.

The V gene is TRBV14, the J gene TRBJ2-7; D is perhaps TRBD2 (5 bases). The V and J ends lost 1 base and 4 bases respectively, with 14 bases between them. The CDR3 sequence is 15 residues long. Per the germline V gene, CDR1 is SGHDN and CDR2 is FVKESK. The CDR3 sequence: CASSQGVTRGYEQYF. The CDR3, as DNA: TGTGCCAGCAGCCAAGGGGTTACCCGCGGGTACGAGCAGTACTTC.

V is TRBV18 and J is TRBJ2-3; no clear D gene. This CDR3 region has 14 residues. V was clipped by 0 bases and J by 7 bases, with 11 bases between them. The germline gives CDR1 KGHSH, CDR2 LQKENI. CDR3 sequence: CASSPPSSSYTQYF. In nucleotides, the CDR3 is TGTGCCAGCTCACCACCAAGTTCGAGTTATACGCAGTATTTT.

Regarding this clone: This sample also contains other DNA sequences that code for the same CDR3. The gene calls are TRBV6-5 and TRBJ2-3; the D gene is possibly TRBD2 (6 bases). Per germline, CDR1 MNHEY and CDR2 SVGAGI. The V and J ends lost 0 bases and 2 bases respectively, with 12 bases between them. The CDR3 length is 16 residues. The DNA for the CDR3 is TGTGCCAGCAGTTACTCGCCGGGGGTGGTCACAGATACGCAGTATTTT. It encodes CASSYSPGVVTDTQYF.

With respect to this clone: The sample contains more than one DNA sequence encoding this CDR3. CDR3 sequence (DNA): TGCGCCAGCAGCTTGGTGGCGGGTTCCTACGAGCAGTACTTC. Its translation: CASSLVAGSYEQYF. The chain couples TRBV5-1 to TRBJ2-7, with a possible D match to TRBD2 (5 bases). Germline V gene data show CDR1 as SGHRS and CDR2 as YFSETQ. The CDR3 extends over 14 amino acids. The V end lost 0 bases, the J end lost 1 base, and 8 bases lay between the germline ends.

The chain links TRBV10-3 to TRBJ2-5, with 13 nucleotides matching TRBD2. The V gene's germline CDR1 is ENHRY and CDR2 SYGVKD. The ends lost 0 bases at V and 5 bases at J; junction bases unmatched: 6. This CDR3 spans 17 amino acids. In nucleotides, the CDR3 is TGTGCCATCAGTGAGTCGGCCGGACTAGCGGGAGCGGAGACCCAGTACTTC. It translates to CAISESAGLAGAETQYF.

The chain carries TRBV15 and TRBJ2-2; D gene uncertain. Germline lookup yields CDR1 LNHNV and CDR2 YYDKDF (reference sequence). The CDR3 extends over 15 amino acids. V lost 4 bases to trimming and J lost 1 base, with 10 bases between them. In DNA, the CDR3 is TGTGCCACCAGCAAAGCTTCTGGGAACACCGGGGAGCTGTTTTTT. It is translated as CATSKASGNTGELFF.

This clone has more than one count but fewer than ten. Here the CDR3 reads CASSPSREQFF. The DNA of the CDR3 is TGTGCCAGCAGTCCTTCTAGGGAGCAGTTCTTC. The chain carries TRBV7-8 and TRBJ2-1; D is unclear. Germline V gene sequence: CDR1 SGHVS, CDR2 FQNEAQ. The V end was cut by 6 bases, the J end by 10 bases, with 10 bases between. The CDR3 length is 11 residues.

The sample holds one count of this clone. V is TRBV3-1 (or the pseudogene TRBV3-2) and J is TRBJ1-2; the D gene is possibly TRBD1 (5 bases). Trimming took 0 bases from V and 2 from J, leaving 10 bases between them. Looked up from germline, CDR1 is LGHDT and CDR2 is YNNKEL (reference sequence). This CDR3 is built from 15 residues. This CDR3 reads CASSQDHQGNYGYTF. CDR3 nucleotide sequence: TGTGCCAGCAGCCAAGATCATCAGGGAAACTATGGCTACACCTTC.

The chain recombines TRBV6-5 with TRBJ1-1; D unresolved. The V and J ends lost 7 bases and 3 bases respectively, with 9 bases between them. Germline loops: CDR1 MNHEY, CDR2 SVGAGI. This CDR3 is 12 amino acids long. CDR3 sequence: CASTFGDTEAFF. CDR3 bases: TGTGCCAGCACGTTCGGGGACACTGAAGCTTTCTTT.

As to this clone: The sample holds other DNA sequences that translate to the same CDR3. The chain is built from TRBV28 and TRBJ1-5, with 7 bases identical to TRBD1. This CDR3 spans 13 amino acids. Germline assignment: CDR1 MDHEN and CDR2 SYDVKM. J lost 7 bases, V lost 3 bases, and 3 bases had no gene match. The CDR3 coding sequence is TGTGCCAGCAGTTTCCCAGGGGGGCAGCCCCAGCATTTT. It specifies CASSFPGGQPQHF.

The chain has TRBV10-3 and TRBJ1-6; D is possibly TRBD1 (5 bases). This CDR3 has 16 amino acids. Between the trimmed V and J ends, which lost 0 bases and 7 bases, there was a span of 13 bases. Germline CDR1 is ENHRY and CDR2 is SYGVKD. CDR3 nucleotides: TGTGCCATCAGTGAGTCGATTGGGGCCCTCAATTCACCCCTCCACTTT. It specifies CAISESIGALNSPLHF.

V usage is TRBV29-1 and J usage is TRBJ2-7; 9 bases align to TRBD1. Germline CDR1 reads SQVTM; CDR2 reads ANQGSEA. The length of the CDR3 is 14 residues. Trimming at V came to 4 bases and at J to 5 bases, leaving 9 bases not matched to a gene. This CDR3 is CSVGVVDRGHEQYF. The DNA for the CDR3 is TGCAGCGTTGGGGTCGTGGACAGGGGACACGAGCAGTACTTC.

This clone showed up just a few times. V and J are TRBV15 and TRBJ1-1; D call uncertain. This CDR3 is 12 amino acids long. Germline CDR1 and CDR2: LNHNV and YYDKDF (reference sequence). Trimming took off 0 bases at V and 6 bases at J, with 5 bases between the two ends. The CDR3 reads CATSRDPAEAFF. Here the CDR3 DNA reads TGTGCCACCAGCAGAGATCCGGCTGAAGCTTTCTTT.

The CDR3 nucleotides read TGTGCCACCAGTGATCCCACAGCGGGTTACAATGAGCAGTTCTTC. Translated: CATSDPTAGYNEQFF. This rearrangement joins TRBV24-1 to TRBJ2-1; the D gene is possibly TRBD2 (6 bases). V lost 3 bases and J lost 4, with 12 bases in between. The length of the CDR3 is 15 residues. The germline CDR1 and CDR2 sequences are KGHDR and SFDVKD.

This clone was seen a single time. The J gene is TRBJ2-1, the V gene TRBV11-2; TRBD1 agrees at 10 bases. V lost 3 bases and J lost 3; bases outside the gene matches: 2. The V gene's germline CDR1 is SGHAT and CDR2 FQNNGV. The CDR3 runs to 15 residues. This chain's CDR3 is CASSLGQGYYNEQFF. The CDR3 bases are TGTGCCAGCAGCTTGGGACAGGGGTACTACAATGAGCAGTTCTTC. The complete variable domain, with remaining parts taken from reference TRBV11-2 and TRBJ2-1, reads EAGVAQSPRYKIIEKRQSVAFWCNPISGHATLYWYQQILGQGPKLLIQFQNNGVVDDSQLPKDRFSAERLKGVDSTLKIQPAKLEDSAVYLCASSLGQGYYNEQFFGPGTRLTVL.

CDR3 sequence reads: CATSDFKAGKYNEQFF. CDR3 coding DNA: TGTGCCACCAGTGATTTTAAGGCAGGGAAGTACAATGAGCAGTTCTTC. The V gene is TRBV24-1, the J gene TRBJ2-1, with D possibly TRBD1 on 5 matching bases. Germline V gives CDR1 KGHDR, CDR2 SFDVKD. CDR3 length: 16 residues. Trimming cost V 1 base and J 4 bases, with 13 bases left between them.

The rearrangement links TRBV7-9 to TRBJ1-5, with 7 bases aligning to TRBD1. The V gene's germline CDR1 is SEHNR and CDR2 FQNEAQ (reference sequence). Trimming removed 0 bases from V and 3 bases from J; junction bases left unmatched: 8. The CDR3 consists of 17 residues. CDR3 bases: TGTGCCAGCAGCTTAGCAGATGGGACAGTTTCCAATCAGCCCCAGCATTTT. This translates into CASSLADGTVSNQPQHF.

The V and J genes are TRBV7-9 and TRBJ1-3; D call uncertain. This CDR3 is built from 14 residues. Germline V gene data show CDR1 as SEHNR and CDR2 as FQNEAQ (reference sequence). Trimming pared 3 bases from V and 0 bases from J, leaving 6 bases between. Here the CDR3 DNA reads TGTGCCAGCAGCTTCCCCAACTCTGGAAACACCATATATTTT. It encodes CASSFPNSGNTIYF.

The chain recombines TRBV7-8 with TRBJ2-2; no clear D. Looked up from germline, CDR1 is SGHVS and CDR2 is FQNEAQ. V shed 5 bases and J shed 5 bases, with 6 bases lying between them. The CDR3 has 12 amino acids. The CDR3 loop is CASSPLTGELFF. In DNA, the CDR3 is TGTGCCAGCAGCCCCCTGACCGGGGAGCTGTTTTTT.

The chain recombines TRBV27 with TRBJ2-2; 8 positions match TRBD2. There are 20 residues in the CDR3. The V gene end was trimmed by 5 bases and the J gene end by 4 bases; junction bases not matched to a gene: 21. CDR1 and CDR2 (germline): MNHEY, SMNVEV (reference sequence). The CDR3 is CASSLRDGGNVAGRTGELFF. The CDR3 nucleotides read TGTGCCAGCAGTCTAAGGGACGGGGGGAACGTAGCGGGACGCACCGGGGAGCTGTTTTTT.

The V gene is TRBV19, the J gene TRBJ2-1; 9 bases are a match to TRBD2. CDR1 is LNHDA and CDR2 is SQIVND in the germline V gene (reference sequence). J was trimmed by 8 bases and V by 3 bases; bases with no gene match: 8. The CDR3 has 15 residues. The CDR3 sequence is CASSIAGGPRDEQFF. The CDR3 nucleotides read TGTGCCAGTAGTATTGCGGGAGGGCCCAGAGATGAGCAGTTCTTC.

The rearrangement uses TRBV4-1 and TRBJ2-5, with a tentative D call TRBD2 (5 bases). Germline CDR1 and CDR2: MGHRA and YSYEKL. Deletions cut 1 base from V and 8 bases from J, with 17 bases between. This CDR3 is 15 amino acids long. CDR3 coding DNA: TGCGCCAGCAGCCAAGGAACTAGTCCTCACAAAACCCAGTACTTC. It translates to CASSQGTSPHKTQYF.

This clone was detected once. This rearrangement joins TRBV6-5 to TRBJ1-1, with 7 bases that match TRBD1. This CDR3 has 12 residues. CDR1 is MNHEY, CDR2 SVGAGI, per germline. Trimming removed 5 bases from V and 4 bases from J; junction bases left unmatched: 1. This CDR3 reads CASSPGGTEAFF. The CDR3 DNA is TGTGCCAGCAGTCCAGGGGGCACTGAAGCTTTCTTT.

V gene TRBV6-2 or TRBV6-3 combines with J gene TRBJ2-1; no firm D call. Germline V gives CDR1 MNHEY, CDR2 SVGEGT. Between the trimmed V and J ends, which lost 5 bases and 4 bases, there was a span of 9 bases. This CDR3 has 13 residues. In DNA form, the CDR3 reads TGTGCCAGCAGTCCAACAAATTACAATGAGCAGTTCTTC. As protein: CASSPTNYNEQFF.